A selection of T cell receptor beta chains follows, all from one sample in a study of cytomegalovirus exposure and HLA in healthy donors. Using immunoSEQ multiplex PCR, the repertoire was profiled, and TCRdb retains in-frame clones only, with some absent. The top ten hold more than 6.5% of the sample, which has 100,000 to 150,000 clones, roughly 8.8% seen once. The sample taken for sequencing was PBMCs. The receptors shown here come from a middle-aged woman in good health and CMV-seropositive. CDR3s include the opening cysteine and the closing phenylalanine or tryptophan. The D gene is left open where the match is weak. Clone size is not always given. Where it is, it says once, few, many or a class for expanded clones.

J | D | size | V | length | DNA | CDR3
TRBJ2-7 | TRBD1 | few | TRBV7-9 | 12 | TGTGCCAGCAGCCGACAGGGGTACGAGCAGTACTTC | CASSRQGYEQYF
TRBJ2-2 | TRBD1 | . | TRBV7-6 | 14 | TGTGCCAGCAGCCGGGACAGAGACACCGGGGAGCTGTTTTTT | CASSRDRDTGELFF
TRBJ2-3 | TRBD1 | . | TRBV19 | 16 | TGTGCCAGTAGCTTAGGACAGGGAGCTGTTACAGATACGCAGTATTTT | CASSLGQGAVTDTQYF
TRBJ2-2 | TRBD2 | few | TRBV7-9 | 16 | TGTGCCAGCAGCCCGATTCGGACTAGCGGAACCGGGGAGCTGTTTTTT | CASSPIRTSGTGELFF
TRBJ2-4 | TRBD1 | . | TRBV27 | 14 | TGTGCCAGCAGTACCAGACAGGGCCCGGACATTCAGTACTTC | CASSTRQGPDIQYF
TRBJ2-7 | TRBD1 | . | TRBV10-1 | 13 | TGCGCCAGCAGTGAGTCGGGACAGGGGGTACAGTACTTC | CASSESGQGVQYF
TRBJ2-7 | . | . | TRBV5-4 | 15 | TGTGCCAGCAGCTTGGGGACAGAAGAAGGCTACGAGCAGTACTTC | CASSLGTEEGYEQYF
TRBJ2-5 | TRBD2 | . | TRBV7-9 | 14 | TGTGCCAGCAGCTTGGTTGGCGGGGGGGAGACCCAGTACTTC | CASSLVGGGETQYF
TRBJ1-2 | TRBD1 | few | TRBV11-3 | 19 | TGTGCCAGCAGCTCTAACAAACATACCGGGACAGGGTCTGACTATGGCTACACCTTC | CASSSNKHTGTGSDYGYTF
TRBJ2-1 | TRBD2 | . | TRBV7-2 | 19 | TGTGCCAGCAGCCTACCCGGGGCGGGGGGGAAGTACTCCTACAATGAGCAGTTCTTC | CASSLPGAGGKYSYNEQFF
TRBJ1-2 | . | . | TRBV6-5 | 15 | TGTGCCAGCAGTTCCGGACAGTCAGCTAACTATGGCTACACCTTC | CASSSGQSANYGYTF